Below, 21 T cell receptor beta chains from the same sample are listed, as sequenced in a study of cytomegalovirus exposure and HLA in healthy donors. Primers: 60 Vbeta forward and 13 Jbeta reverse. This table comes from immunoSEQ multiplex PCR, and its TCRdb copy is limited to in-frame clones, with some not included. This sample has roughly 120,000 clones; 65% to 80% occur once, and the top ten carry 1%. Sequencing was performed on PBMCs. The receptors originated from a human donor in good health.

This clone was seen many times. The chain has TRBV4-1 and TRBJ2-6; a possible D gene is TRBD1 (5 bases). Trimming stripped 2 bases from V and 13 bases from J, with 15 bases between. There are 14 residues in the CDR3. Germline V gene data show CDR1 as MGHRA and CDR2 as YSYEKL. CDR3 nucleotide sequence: TGCGCCAGCAGCCAACCAGACAGAGCAACGGTCCTGACTTTC. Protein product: CASSQPDRATVLTF.

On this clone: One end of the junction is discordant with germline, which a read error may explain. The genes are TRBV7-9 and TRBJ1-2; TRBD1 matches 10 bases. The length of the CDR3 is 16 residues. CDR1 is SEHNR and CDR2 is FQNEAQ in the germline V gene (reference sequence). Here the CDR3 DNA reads TGTTCCAGCAGTTATTCCTCCGGGACAGGGGTTCGTGGCTACACCTTC. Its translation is CSSSYSSGTGVRGYTF.

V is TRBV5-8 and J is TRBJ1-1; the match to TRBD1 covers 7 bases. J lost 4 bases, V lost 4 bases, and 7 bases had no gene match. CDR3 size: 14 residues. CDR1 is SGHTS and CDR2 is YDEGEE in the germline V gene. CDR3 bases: TGTGCCAGCAGCCGACAGGGAATGGTCACTGAAGCTTTCTTT. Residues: CASSRQGMVTEAFF.

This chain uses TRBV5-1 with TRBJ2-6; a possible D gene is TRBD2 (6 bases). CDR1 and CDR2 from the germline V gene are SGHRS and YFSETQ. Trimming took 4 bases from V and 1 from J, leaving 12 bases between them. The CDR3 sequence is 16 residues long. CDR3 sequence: CASSGGRGSGANVLTF. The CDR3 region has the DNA TGCGCCAGCAGCGGCGGACGGGGGTCTGGGGCCAACGTCCTGACTTTC.

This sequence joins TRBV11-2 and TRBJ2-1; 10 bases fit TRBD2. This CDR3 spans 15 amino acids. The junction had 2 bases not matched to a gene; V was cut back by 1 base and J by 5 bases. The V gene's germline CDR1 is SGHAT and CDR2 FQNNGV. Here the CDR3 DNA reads TGTGCCAGCAGCTTAGTAGCGGGGGGAGACAATGAGCAGTTCTTC. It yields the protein CASSLVAGGDNEQFF.

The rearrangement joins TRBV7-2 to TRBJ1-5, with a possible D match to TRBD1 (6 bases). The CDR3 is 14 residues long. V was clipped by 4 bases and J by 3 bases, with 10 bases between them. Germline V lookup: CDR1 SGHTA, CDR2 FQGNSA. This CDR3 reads CASSSTGPNQPQHF. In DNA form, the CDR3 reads TGTGCCAGCAGCTCTACAGGGCCCAATCAGCCCCAGCATTTT.

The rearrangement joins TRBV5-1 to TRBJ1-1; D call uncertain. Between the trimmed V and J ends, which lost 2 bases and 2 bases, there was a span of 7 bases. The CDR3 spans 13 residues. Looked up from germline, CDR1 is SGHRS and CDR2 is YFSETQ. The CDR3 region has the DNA TGCGCCAGCAGCTTTACCCTAAACACTGAAGCTTTCTTT. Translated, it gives CASSFTLNTEAFF.

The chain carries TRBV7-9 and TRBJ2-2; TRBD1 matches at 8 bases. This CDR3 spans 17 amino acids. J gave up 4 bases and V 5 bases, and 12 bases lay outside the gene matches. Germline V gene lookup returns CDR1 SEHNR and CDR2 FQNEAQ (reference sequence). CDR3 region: CASSLPGGALITGELFF. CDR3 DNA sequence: TGTGCCAGCAGCCTCCCAGGGGGCGCGTTAATCACCGGGGAGCTGTTTTTT.

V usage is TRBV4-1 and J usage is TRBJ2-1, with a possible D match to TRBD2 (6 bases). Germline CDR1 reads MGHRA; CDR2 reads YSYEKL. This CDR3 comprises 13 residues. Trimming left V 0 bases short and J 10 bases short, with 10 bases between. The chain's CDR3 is CASSQDMAGEQFF. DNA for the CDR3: TGCGCCAGCAGCCAAGATATGGCGGGGGAGCAGTTCTTC.

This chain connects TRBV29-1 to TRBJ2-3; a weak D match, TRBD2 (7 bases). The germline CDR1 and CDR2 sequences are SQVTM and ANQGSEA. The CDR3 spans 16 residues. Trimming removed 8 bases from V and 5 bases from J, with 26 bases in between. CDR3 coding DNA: TGCAGCTCAAGAACACCGGGGCGGGGGCGCGGAGATACGCAGTATTTT. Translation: CSSRTPGRGRGDTQYF.

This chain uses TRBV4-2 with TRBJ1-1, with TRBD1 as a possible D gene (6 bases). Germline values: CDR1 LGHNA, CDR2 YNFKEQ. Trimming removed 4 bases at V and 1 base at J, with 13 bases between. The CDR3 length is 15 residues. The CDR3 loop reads CASSLSAGENTEAFF. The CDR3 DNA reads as TGTGCCAGCAGCCTCTCGGCAGGGGAGAACACTGAAGCTTTCTTT.

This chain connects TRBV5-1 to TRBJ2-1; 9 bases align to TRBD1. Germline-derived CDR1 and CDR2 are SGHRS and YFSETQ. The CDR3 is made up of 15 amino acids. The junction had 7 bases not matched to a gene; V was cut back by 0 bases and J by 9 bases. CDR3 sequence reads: CASSLGDREESEQFF. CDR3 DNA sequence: TGCGCCAGCAGCTTGGGGGACAGGGAAGAGAGTGAGCAGTTCTTC.

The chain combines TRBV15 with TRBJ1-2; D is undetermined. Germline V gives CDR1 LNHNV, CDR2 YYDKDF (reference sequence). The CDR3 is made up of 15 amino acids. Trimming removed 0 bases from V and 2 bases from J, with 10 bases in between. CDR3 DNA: TGTGCCACCAGCAGAGATTTTTCGGTAAACTATGGCTACACCTTC. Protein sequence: CATSRDFSVNYGYTF.

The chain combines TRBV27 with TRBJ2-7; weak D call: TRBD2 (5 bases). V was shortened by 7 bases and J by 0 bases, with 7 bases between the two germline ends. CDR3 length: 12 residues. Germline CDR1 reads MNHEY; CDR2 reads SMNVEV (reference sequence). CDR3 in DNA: TGTGCCAGCACGGGGAGCTCCTACGAGCAGTACTTC. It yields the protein CASTGSSYEQYF.

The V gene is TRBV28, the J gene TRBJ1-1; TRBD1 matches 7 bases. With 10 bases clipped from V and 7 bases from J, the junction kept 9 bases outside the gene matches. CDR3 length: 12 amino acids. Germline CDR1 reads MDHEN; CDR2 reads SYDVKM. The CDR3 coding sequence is TGTGCCACCGACCGACAGGGAATTGAAGCTTTCTTT. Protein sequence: CATDRQGIEAFF.

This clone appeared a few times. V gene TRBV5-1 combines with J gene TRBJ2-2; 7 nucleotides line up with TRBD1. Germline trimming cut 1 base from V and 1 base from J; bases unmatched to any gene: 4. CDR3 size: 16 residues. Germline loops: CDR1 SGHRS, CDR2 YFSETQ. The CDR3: CASSLQGDLNTGELFF. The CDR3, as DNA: TGCGCCAGCAGCTTGCAGGGGGACCTGAACACCGGGGAGCTGTTTTTT. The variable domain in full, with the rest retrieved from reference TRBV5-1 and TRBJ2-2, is KAGVTQTPRYLIKTRGQQVTLSCSPISGHRSVSWYQQTPGQGLQFLFEYFSETQRNKGNFPGRFSGRQFSNSRSEMNVSTLELGDSALYLCASSLQGDLNTGELFFGEGSRLTVL.

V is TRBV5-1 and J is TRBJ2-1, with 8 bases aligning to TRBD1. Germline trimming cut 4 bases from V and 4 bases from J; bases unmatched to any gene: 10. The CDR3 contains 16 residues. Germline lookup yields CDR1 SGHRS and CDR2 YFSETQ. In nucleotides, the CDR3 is TGCGCCAGCAGCGTACAAGCGACAGGGGTGTACAATGAGCAGTTCTTC. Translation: CASSVQATGVYNEQFF. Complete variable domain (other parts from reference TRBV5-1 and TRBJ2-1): KAGVTQTPRYLIKTRGQQVTLSCSPISGHRSVSWYQQTPGQGLQFLFEYFSETQRNKGNFPGRFSGRQFSNSRSEMNVSTLELGDSALYLCASSVQATGVYNEQFFGPGTRLTVL.

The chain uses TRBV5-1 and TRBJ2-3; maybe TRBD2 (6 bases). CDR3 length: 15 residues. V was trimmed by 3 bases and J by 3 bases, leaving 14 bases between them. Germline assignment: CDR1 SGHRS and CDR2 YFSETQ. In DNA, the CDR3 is TGCGCCAGCAGCTGGGGACTTCTAGCAACAGATACGCAGTATTTT. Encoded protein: CASSWGLLATDTQYF.

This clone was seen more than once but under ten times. This chain's CDR3 is CASSIAPGTEAFF. In DNA form, the CDR3 reads TGTGCCAGCAGCATCGCCCCAGGCACTGAAGCTTTCTTT. J is TRBJ1-1 and V is TRBV21-1; no DNA check was done on the table's D call, TRBD1. TRBV21-1 is classified as a pseudogene. CDR3 length: 13 residues.

The CDR3 loop is CASSQDSAREADTQYF. DNA for the CDR3: TGTGCCAGCAGCCAAGATTCTGCCAGGGAAGCAGATACGCAGTATTTT. This sequence joins TRBV4-2 and TRBJ2-3, with a weak D call TRBD1 (5 bases). This CDR3 is built from 16 residues. Germline assignment: CDR1 LGHNA and CDR2 YNFKEQ. Deletions cut 0 bases from V and 4 bases from J, with 14 bases between.

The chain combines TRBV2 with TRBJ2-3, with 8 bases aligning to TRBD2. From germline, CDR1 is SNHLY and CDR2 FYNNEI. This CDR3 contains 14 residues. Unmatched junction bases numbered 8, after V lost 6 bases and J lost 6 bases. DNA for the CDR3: TGTGCCAGCAGAGATCGGGGGGGCGGTGATACGCAGTATTTT. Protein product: CASRDRGGGDTQYF.